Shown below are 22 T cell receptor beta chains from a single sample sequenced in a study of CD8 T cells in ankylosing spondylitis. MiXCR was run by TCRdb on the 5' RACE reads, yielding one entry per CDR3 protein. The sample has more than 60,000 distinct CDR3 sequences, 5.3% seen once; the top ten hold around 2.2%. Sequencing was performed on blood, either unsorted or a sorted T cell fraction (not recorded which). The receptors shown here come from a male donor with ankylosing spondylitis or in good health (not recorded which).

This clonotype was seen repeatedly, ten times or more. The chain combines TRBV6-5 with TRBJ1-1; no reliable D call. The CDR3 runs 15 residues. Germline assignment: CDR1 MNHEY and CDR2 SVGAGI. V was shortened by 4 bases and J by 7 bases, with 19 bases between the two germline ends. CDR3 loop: CASSFPQTGGNEAFF. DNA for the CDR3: TGTGCCAGCAGTTTTCCCCAAACGGGCGGAAATGAAGCTTTCTTT.

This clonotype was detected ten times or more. CDR3 residues: CASSADADNSPLHF. The DNA of the CDR3 is TGTGCCAGCAGCGCAGACGCTGATAATTCACCCCTCCACTTT. This sequence joins TRBV6-4 and TRBJ1-6; D uncertain. The ends were cut back, 6 bases at V and 5 bases at J, with 11 bases in the middle. Germline V lookup: CDR1 MRHNA, CDR2 SNTAGT. There are 14 residues in the CDR3.

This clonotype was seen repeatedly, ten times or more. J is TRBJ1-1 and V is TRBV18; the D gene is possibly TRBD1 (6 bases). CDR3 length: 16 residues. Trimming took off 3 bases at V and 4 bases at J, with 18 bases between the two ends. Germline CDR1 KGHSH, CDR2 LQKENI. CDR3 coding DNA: TGTGCCAGCTCACCCGTTACAGGGTCCCAAAGCACTGAAGCTTTCTTT. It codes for CASSPVTGSQSTEAFF.

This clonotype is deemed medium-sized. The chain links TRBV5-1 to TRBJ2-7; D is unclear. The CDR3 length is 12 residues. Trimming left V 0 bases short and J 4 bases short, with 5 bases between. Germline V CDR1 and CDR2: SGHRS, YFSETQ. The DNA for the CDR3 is TGCGCCAGCAGCTTGGATGCATACGAGCAGTACTTC. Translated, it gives CASSLDAYEQYF.

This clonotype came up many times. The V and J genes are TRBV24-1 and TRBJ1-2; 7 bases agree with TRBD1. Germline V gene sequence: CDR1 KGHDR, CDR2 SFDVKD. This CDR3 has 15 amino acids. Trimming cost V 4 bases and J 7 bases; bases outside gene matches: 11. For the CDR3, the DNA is TGTGCCACCAGTGAGCCAAGGACAGGCCTGGGTGGCTACACCTTC. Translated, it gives CATSEPRTGLGGYTF.

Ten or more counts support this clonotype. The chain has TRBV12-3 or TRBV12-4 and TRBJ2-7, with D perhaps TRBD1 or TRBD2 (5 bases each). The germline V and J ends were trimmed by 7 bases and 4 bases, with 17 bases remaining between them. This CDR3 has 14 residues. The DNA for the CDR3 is TGTGCCAGCACCATGGGACCGACGACTTACGAGCAGTACTTC. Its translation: CASTMGPTTYEQYF.

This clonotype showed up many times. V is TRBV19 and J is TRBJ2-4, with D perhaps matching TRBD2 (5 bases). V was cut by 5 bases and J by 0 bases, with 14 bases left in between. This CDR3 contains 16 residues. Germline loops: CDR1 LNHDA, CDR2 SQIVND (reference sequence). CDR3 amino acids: CASSVPVREAKNIQYF. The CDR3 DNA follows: TGTGCCAGTAGTGTGCCGGTGAGGGAAGCCAAAAACATTCAGTACTTC.

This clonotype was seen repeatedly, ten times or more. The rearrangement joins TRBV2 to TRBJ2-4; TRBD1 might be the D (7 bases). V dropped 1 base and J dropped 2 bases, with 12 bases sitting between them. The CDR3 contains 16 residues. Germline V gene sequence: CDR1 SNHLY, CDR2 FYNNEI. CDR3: CASSEEEGATKNIQYF. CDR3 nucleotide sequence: TGTGCCAGCAGTGAAGAGGAGGGGGCAACCAAAAACATTCAGTACTTC. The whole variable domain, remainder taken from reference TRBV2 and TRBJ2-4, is EPEVTQTPSHQVTQMGQEVILRCVPISNHLYFYWYRQILGQKVEFLVSFYNNEISEKSEIFDDQFSVERPDGSNFTLKIRSTKLEDSAMYFCASSEEEGATKNIQYFGAGTRLSVL.

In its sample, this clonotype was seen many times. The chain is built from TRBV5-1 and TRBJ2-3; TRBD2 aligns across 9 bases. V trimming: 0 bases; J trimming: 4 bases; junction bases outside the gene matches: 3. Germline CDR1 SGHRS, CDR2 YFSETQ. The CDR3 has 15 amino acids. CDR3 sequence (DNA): TGCGCCAGCAGCTTGGGTTCTAGCGGGGCAGATACGCAGTATTTT. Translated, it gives CASSLGSSGADTQYF. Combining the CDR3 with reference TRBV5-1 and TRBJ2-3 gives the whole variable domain KAGVTQTPRYLIKTRGQQVTLSCSPISGHRSVSWYQQTPGQGLQFLFEYFSETQRNKGNFPGRFSGRQFSNSRSEMNVSTLELGDSALYLCASSLGSSGADTQYFGPGTRLTVL.

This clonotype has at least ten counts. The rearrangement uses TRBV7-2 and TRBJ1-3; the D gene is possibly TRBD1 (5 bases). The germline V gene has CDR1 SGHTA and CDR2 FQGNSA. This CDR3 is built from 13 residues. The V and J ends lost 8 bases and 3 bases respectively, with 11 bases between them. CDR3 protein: CASGPRVGNTIYF. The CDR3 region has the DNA TGTGCCAGCGGCCCCAGGGTTGGAAACACCATATATTTT.

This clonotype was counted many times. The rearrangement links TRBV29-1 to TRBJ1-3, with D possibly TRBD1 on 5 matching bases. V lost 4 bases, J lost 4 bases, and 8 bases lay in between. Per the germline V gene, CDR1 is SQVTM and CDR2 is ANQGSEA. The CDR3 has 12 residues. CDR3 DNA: TGCAGCGTTGCGCCAGGGGGAAACACCATATATTTT. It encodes CSVAPGGNTIYF.

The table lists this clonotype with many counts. CDR3 in amino acids: CASSLEQGSTDTQYF. The CDR3 region has the DNA TGTGCCAGCAGTTTAGAACAGGGAAGCACAGATACGCAGTATTTT. This chain joins TRBV12-3 or TRBV12-4 and TRBJ2-3, with D tentatively TRBD1 (6 bases). The CDR3 has 15 residues. V lost 1 base to trimming and J lost 0 bases, with 8 bases between them.

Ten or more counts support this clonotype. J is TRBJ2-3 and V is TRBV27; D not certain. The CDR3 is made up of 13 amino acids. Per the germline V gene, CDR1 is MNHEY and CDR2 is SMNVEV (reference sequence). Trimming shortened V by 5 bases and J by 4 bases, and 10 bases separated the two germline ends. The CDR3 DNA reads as TGTGCCAGCAGTGCAACAAGGGCAGATACGCAGTATTTT. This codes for CASSATRADTQYF.

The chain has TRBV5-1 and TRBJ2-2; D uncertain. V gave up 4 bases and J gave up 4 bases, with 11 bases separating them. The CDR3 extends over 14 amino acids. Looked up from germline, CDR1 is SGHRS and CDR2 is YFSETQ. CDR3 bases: TGCGCCAGCAGCGTTGACCCAGTCACCGGGGAGCTGTTTTTT. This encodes CASSVDPVTGELFF.

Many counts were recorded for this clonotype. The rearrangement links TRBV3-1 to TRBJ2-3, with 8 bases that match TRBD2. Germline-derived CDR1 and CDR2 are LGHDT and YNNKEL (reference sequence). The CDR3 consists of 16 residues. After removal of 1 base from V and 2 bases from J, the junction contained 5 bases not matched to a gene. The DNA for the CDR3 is TGTGCCAGCAGCCAAGGGGTTAGCGGGGCCACAGATACGCAGTATTTT. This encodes CASSQGVSGATDTQYF.

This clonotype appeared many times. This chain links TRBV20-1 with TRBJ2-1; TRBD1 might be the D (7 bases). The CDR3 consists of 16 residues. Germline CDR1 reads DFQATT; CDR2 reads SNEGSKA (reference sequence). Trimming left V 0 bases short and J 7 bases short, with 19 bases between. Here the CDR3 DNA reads TGCAGTGCTAGAGATATAAGTCCCAGGGGGGAGAATGAGCAGTTCTTC. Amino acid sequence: CSARDISPRGENEQFF.

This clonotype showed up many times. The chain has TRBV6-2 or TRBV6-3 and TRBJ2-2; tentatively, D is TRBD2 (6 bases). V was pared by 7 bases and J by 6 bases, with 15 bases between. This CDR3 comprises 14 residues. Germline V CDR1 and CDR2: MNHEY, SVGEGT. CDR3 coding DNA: TGTGCCAGCAACTGGCAGGGAGGTTCCGGGGAGCTGTTTTTT. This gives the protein CASNWQGGSGELFF.

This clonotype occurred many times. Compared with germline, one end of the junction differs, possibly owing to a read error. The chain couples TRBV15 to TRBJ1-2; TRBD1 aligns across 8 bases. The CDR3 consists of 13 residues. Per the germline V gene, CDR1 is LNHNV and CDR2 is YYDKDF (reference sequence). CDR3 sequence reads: CATSRDRGLSLPF. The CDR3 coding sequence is TGTGCCACCAGCAGAGACAGGGGGCTATCTCTCCCCTTC.

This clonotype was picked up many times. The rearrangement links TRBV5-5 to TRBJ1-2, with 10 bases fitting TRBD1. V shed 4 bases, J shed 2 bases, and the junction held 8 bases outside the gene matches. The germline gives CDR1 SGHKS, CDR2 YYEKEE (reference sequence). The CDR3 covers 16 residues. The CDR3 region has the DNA TGTGCCAGCAGCAAACAGACAGGGGGCGCGAACTATGGCTACACCTTC. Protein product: CASSKQTGGANYGYTF.

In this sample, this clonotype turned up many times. The CDR3: CASREDGYSTDTQYF. The CDR3 bases are TGTGCCAGCAGAGAGGACGGCTACAGCACAGATACGCAGTATTTT. V and J are TRBV2 and TRBJ2-3; D ambiguous. V was cut by 6 bases and J by 0 bases, with 13 bases left in between. CDR1 is SNHLY, CDR2 FYNNEI, per germline. This CDR3 is 15 amino acids long. Based on the CDR3 plus reference TRBV2 and TRBJ2-3, the full variable domain is EPEVTQTPSHQVTQMGQEVILRCVPISNHLYFYWYRQILGQKVEFLVSFYNNEISEKSEIFDDQFSVERPDGSNFTLKIRSTKLEDSAMYFCASREDGYSTDTQYFGPGTRLTVL.

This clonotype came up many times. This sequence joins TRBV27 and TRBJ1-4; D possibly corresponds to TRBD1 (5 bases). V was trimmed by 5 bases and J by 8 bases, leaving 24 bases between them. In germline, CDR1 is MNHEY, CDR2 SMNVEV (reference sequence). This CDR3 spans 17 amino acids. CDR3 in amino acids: CASSPIVGLGVSEKLFF. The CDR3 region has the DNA TGTGCCAGCAGTCCAATCGTGGGACTAGGTGTTAGCGAAAAACTGTTTTTT. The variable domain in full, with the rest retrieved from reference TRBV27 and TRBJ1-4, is EAQVTQNPRYLITVTGKKLTVTCSQNMNHEYMSWYRQDPGLGLRQIYYSMNVEVTDKGDVPEGYKVSRKEKRNFPLILESPSPNQTSLYFCASSPIVGLGVSEKLFFGSGTQLSVL.

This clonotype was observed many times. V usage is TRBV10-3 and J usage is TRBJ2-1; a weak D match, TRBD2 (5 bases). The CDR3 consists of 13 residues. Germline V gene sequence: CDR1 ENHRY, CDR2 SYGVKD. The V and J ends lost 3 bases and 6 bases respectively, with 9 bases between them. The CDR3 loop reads CAISDASPNEQFF. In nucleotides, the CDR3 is TGTGCCATCAGTGATGCTAGCCCCAATGAGCAGTTCTTC.